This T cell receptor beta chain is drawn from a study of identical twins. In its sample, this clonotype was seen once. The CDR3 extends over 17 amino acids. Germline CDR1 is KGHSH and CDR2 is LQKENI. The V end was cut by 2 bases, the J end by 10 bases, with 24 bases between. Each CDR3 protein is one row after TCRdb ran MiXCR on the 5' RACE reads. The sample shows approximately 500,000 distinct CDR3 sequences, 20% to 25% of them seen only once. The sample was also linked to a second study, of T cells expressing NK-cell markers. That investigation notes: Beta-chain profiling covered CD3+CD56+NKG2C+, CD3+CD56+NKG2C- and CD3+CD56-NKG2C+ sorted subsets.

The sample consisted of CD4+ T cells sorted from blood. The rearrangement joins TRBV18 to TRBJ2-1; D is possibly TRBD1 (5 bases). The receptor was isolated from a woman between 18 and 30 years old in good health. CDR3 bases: TGTGCCAGCTCACCAGTGTCTTACCTCCCGACAGATGAAGAGCAGTTCTTC. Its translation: CASSPVSYLPTDEEQFF.